This entry is about one T cell receptor (beta chain). Its specificity is not known. The CDR3 spans 16 residues. Germline V lookup: CDR1 LGHNA, CDR2 YSLEER. The germline V and J ends were trimmed by 0 bases and 8 bases, with 17 bases remaining between them. Using a J-beta primer mix together with a sample-barcoded 5' primer, a second PCR was run for roughly 6 to 11 cycles. One entry per CDR3 protein, called by TCRdb with MiXCR from the 5' RACE reads. The sample carries around 1.5 million distinct CDR3 sequences, roughly 59% recorded once. This sample was taken from a study of blood T cells in healthy people across ages. Study conclusions and caveats: Investigators treated diversity estimates from one million T cells as underestimates.

This clonotype was obtained from a man between 18 and 35 years old in good health. Sequencing was performed on blood. The V and J genes are TRBV4-3 and TRBJ2-4; possibly TRBD1 for D (8 bases). CDR3: CASSQDPTGAGDIQYF. DNA of the CDR3: TGCGCCAGCAGCCAAGACCCGACAGGGGCGGGGGACATTCAGTACTTC.